The 25 T cell receptor beta chains given below trace back to one sample, sequenced in a study of T cells in Graves' hyperthyroidism and ophthalmopathy. From RNA transcripts, TCR beta CDR3 regions were amplified. A set of HTBI primers served as the primers for a first-round RT-PCR of the TCR CDR3. TCRdb independently ran MiXCR on the multiplex PCR reads; one entry per CDR3 protein. This table holds under 300,000 distinct CDR3 sequences, around 15% found once. Sequenced: blood. All receptors come from a woman aged 40 to 50 with Graves' hyperthyroidism.

V is TRBV6-6 and J is TRBJ2-7, with D possibly being TRBD2 (6 bases). This CDR3 region has 15 residues. CDR1 MNHNY and CDR2 SVGAGI come from the germline V gene (reference sequence). V was clipped by 0 bases and J by 4 bases, with 13 bases between them. The DNA of the CDR3 is TGTGCCAGCAGTTACTCTGGCGGGATAGGGTACGAGCAGTACTTC. The encoded protein is CASSYSGGIGYEQYF.

This clonotype was seen at least ten times. V usage is TRBV7-9 and J usage is TRBJ1-2, with D possibly matching TRBD1 (6 bases). Trimming cost V 5 bases and J 8 bases, with 24 bases left between them. The germline V gene has CDR1 SEHNR and CDR2 FQNEAQ (reference sequence). This CDR3 region has 16 residues. The CDR3 DNA reads as TGTGCCAGCAGCCGCCTGGTGGCAGGTTCCCAGGGGGGCTACACCTTC. Amino acid sequence: CASSRLVAGSQGGYTF.

This clonotype was counted ten times or more. This chain links TRBV10-3 with TRBJ1-1, with TRBD1 matching 7 bases. Trimming took 7 bases from V and 1 from J; bases not matched to a gene: 3. This CDR3 contains 13 residues. Germline V gene data show CDR1 as ENHRY and CDR2 as SYGVKD. CDR3 DNA sequence: TGTGCCATCACTAGGGACAGGAACACTGAAGCTTTCTTT. Translating gives CAITRDRNTEAFF.

This clonotype came up many times. This rearrangement joins TRBV12-3 or TRBV12-4 to TRBJ2-1; 10 nucleotides line up with TRBD1. J was trimmed by 7 bases and V by 5 bases; bases with no gene match: 5. This CDR3 has 14 amino acids. This CDR3 reads CASSHRDRGNEQFF. The CDR3 coding sequence is TGTGCCAGCAGTCACCGGGACAGGGGTAATGAGCAGTTCTTC.

The sample holds a few counts of this clonotype. The V gene is TRBV9, the J gene TRBJ1-6; 7 bases are shared with TRBD1. Germline CDR1 reads SGDLS; CDR2 reads YYNGEE. This CDR3 is built from 15 residues. V shed 2 bases and J 5 bases; nucleotides not matched to a gene: 4. The CDR3 loop is CASSVRDRDNSPLHF. The DNA for the CDR3 is TGTGCCAGCAGCGTCCGGGACAGAGATAATTCACCCCTCCACTTT.

The chain recombines TRBV20-1 with TRBJ1-1; 7 bases align to TRBD1. CDR1 and CDR2 (germline): DFQATT, SNEGSKA (reference sequence). The CDR3 sequence is 12 residues long. Germline trimming cut 3 bases from V and 4 bases from J; bases unmatched to any gene: 2. This chain's CDR3 is CSASPGGTEAFF. CDR3 DNA sequence: TGCAGTGCTAGCCCAGGGGGCACTGAAGCTTTCTTT.

This clonotype was seen repeatedly, ten times or more. This chain uses TRBV12-3 or TRBV12-4 with TRBJ1-1; no firm D call. V lost 5 bases to trimming and J lost 1 base, with 14 bases between them. The CDR3 has 15 residues. The CDR3 DNA is TGTGCCAGCAGTCCCGTGATGTTAAGGAACACTGAAGCTTTCTTT. Its translation: CASSPVMLRNTEAFF.

The chain is built from TRBV7-2 and TRBJ2-3, with TRBD2 identical over 13 bases. V lost 5 bases and J lost 1; bases outside the gene matches: 9. The CDR3 runs to 18 residues. Germline CDR1 is SGHTA and CDR2 is FQGNSA. CDR3 protein: CASSPTSGRDSGTDTQYF. Here the CDR3 DNA reads TGTGCCAGCAGCCCTACTAGCGGGAGGGATTCGGGCACAGATACGCAGTATTTT.

This clonotype was detected many times. This chain joins TRBV20-1 and TRBJ2-5, with 8 bases identical to TRBD2. The CDR3 is 13 amino acids. After removal of 5 bases from V and 3 bases from J, the junction contained 5 bases not matched to a gene. Germline assignment: CDR1 DFQATT and CDR2 SNEGSKA (reference sequence). CDR3 region: CSASKAGEETQYF. CDR3 in DNA: TGCAGTGCTTCCAAAGCGGGAGAAGAGACCCAGTACTTC.

In regard to this clonotype: It may be a read error: a sequence one base away is much more abundant. The chain recombines TRBV28 with TRBJ1-5; 7 bases align to TRBD1. Germline values: CDR1 MDHEN, CDR2 SYDVKM. The CDR3 consists of 16 residues. After removal of 2 bases from V and 2 bases from J, the junction contained 6 bases not matched to a gene. The chain's CDR3 is CASSLGGGVGNQPQHF. As DNA, the CDR3 is TGTGCCAGCAGTTTAGGAGGGGGCGTGGGCAATCAGCCCCAGCATTTT.

This clonotype was counted ten times or more. This chain links TRBV12-3 or TRBV12-4 with TRBJ2-7; D tentatively reads TRBD1 or TRBD2 (5 bases each). V dropped 5 bases and J dropped 3 bases, with 11 bases sitting between them. The CDR3 covers 13 residues. The chain's CDR3 is CASSRGDNYEQYF. CDR3 nucleotide sequence: TGTGCCAGCAGTAGAGGGGATAACTACGAGCAGTACTTC.

CDR3 protein: CAISNSHGESHEQFF. The DNA of the CDR3 is TGTGCCATCAGTAACTCACACGGGGAGTCCCATGAGCAGTTCTTC. The chain couples TRBV10-3 to TRBJ2-1; a weak D match, TRBD2 (5 bases). The CDR3 totals 15 residues. Trimming left V 5 bases short and J 8 bases short, with 19 bases between. Germline V gene data show CDR1 as ENHRY and CDR2 as SYGVKD.

The table lists this clonotype with many counts. V is TRBV11-2 and J is TRBJ1-2, with TRBD1 identical over 7 bases. Germline loops: CDR1 SGHAT, CDR2 FQNNGV. V lost 6 bases and J lost 2; bases outside the gene matches: 3. CDR3 length: 13 amino acids. CDR3 in DNA: TGTGCCAGCAGTAACAGGGGAAACTATGGCTACACCTTC. Translating gives CASSNRGNYGYTF.

In this sample, this clonotype turned up a few times. This chain uses TRBV18 with TRBJ2-7; possible D gene TRBD2, 6 bases. V was pared by 3 bases and J by 6 bases, with 12 bases between. CDR3 length equals 13 residues. Germline CDR1 and CDR2: KGHSH and LQKENI. The CDR3 nucleotides read TGTGCCAGCTCACCGAAACTAGCATCCGAGCAGTACTTC. Residues: CASSPKLASEQYF.

The sample holds many counts of this clonotype. The CDR3 DNA follows: TGTGCCAGCAGTCTGGGTAGGGGGGGCAAAAACATTCAGTACTTC. Residues: CASSLGRGGKNIQYF. V and J are TRBV28 and TRBJ2-4; D perhaps matches TRBD2 (7 bases). V dropped 5 bases and J dropped 3 bases, with 14 bases sitting between them. CDR1 is MDHEN, CDR2 SYDVKM, per germline. The CDR3 has 15 residues. The full variable domain, completed using reference TRBV28 and TRBJ2-4, is DVKVTQSSRYLVKRTGEKVFLECVQDMDHENMFWYRQDPGLGLRLIYFSYDVKMKEKGDIPEGYSVSREKKERFSLILESASTNQTSMYLCASSLGRGGKNIQYFGAGTRLSVL.

In its sample, this clonotype was seen a few times. One end of the junction is discordant with germline, which a read error may explain. This sequence joins TRBV28 and TRBJ2-4; 8 nucleotides line up with TRBD2. This CDR3 has 16 residues. Germline V lookup: CDR1 MDHEN, CDR2 SYDVKM. The CDR3 loop is CASSTRGGEPKDIQCF. Written as DNA, the CDR3 is TGTGCCAGCAGCACACGGGGGGGGGAGCCTAAGGACATTCAGTGCTTC. Full variable domain (outside the CDR3, taken from reference TRBV28 and TRBJ2-4): DVKVTQSSRYLVKRTGEKVFLECVQDMDHENMFWYRQDPGLGLRLIYFSYDVKMKEKGDIPEGYSVSREKKERFSLILESASTNQTSMYLCASSTRGGEPKDIQCFGAGTRLSVL.

This clonotype has at least ten counts. The gene calls are TRBV7-9 and TRBJ1-5; possibly TRBD1 for D (6 bases). This CDR3 region has 17 residues. From germline, CDR1 is SEHNR and CDR2 FQNEAQ (reference sequence). The V end lost 1 base, the J end lost 2 bases, and 15 bases lay between the germline ends. The CDR3 DNA follows: TGTGCCAGCAGCTTAGGGGGATCCGCAGGGGGCAATCAGCCCCAGCATTTT. Its translation is CASSLGGSAGGNQPQHF.

Ten or more counts support this clonotype. The rearrangement uses TRBV20-1 and TRBJ2-3, with 10 bases that match TRBD2. The V gene end was trimmed by 5 bases and the J gene end by 4 bases; junction bases not matched to a gene: 6. Germline assignment: CDR1 DFQATT and CDR2 SNEGSKA (reference sequence). The CDR3 consists of 14 residues. The CDR3 here is CSAEREGPPDTQYF. The CDR3 DNA reads TGCAGTGCTGAGCGGGAGGGCCCTCCAGATACGCAGTATTTT.

CDR3 residues: CASSQGLLTEAFF. CDR3 DNA: TGCGCCAGCAGCCAAGGACTCCTTACTGAAGCTTTCTTT. The chain combines TRBV4-1 with TRBJ1-1, with unresolved D. V shed 1 base and J shed 5 bases, with 8 bases lying between them. The CDR3 is 13 residues long. Germline CDR1 and CDR2: MGHRA and YSYEKL.

This sequence joins TRBV11-3 and TRBJ2-1; TRBD2 is a possible D gene (6 bases). The germline V gene has CDR1 SGHNT and CDR2 YENEEA. CDR3 length equals 16 residues. Trimming took off 3 bases at V and 6 bases at J, with 18 bases between the two ends. The CDR3 loop reads CASSFPSTTRPNEQFF. In nucleotides, the CDR3 is TGTGCCAGCAGCTTCCCTTCGACGACTAGACCCAATGAGCAGTTCTTC.

The table lists this clonotype with many counts. The chain has TRBV30 and TRBJ1-1; D unresolved. Germline V gives CDR1 GTSNPN, CDR2 SVGIG (reference sequence). The germline V and J ends were trimmed by 4 bases and 2 bases, with 14 bases remaining between them. The CDR3 contains 14 residues. As DNA, the CDR3 is TGTGCCTGGACCGCGAACCCCCTAAACACTGAAGCTTTCTTT. As protein: CAWTANPLNTEAFF.

Details on this clonotype: The junction and the germline gene differ at one end; a read error may be behind it. The chain joins TRBV19 to TRBJ2-1, with 8 nucleotides matching TRBD1. The V gene's germline CDR1 is LNHDA and CDR2 SQIVND (reference sequence). The CDR3 loop spans 16 amino acids. In DNA form, the CDR3 reads TGTGCCGGTAGTATGGGGACAGGTAAAGCCTACAATGAGCAGTTCTTC. Translation: CAGSMGTGKAYNEQFF. Drawing the rest from reference TRBV19 and TRBJ2-1, the complete variable domain is DGGITQSPKYLFRKEGQNVTLSCEQNLNHDAMYWYRQDPGQGLRLIYYSQIVNDFQKGDIAEGYSVSREKKESFPLTVTSAQKNPTAFYLCAGSMGTGKAYNEQFFGPGTRLTVL.

A few counts support this clonotype. A much larger clone lies one base from this, so it may be a read error. The chain combines TRBV11-2 with TRBJ1-4; D not resolved. The CDR3 has 14 amino acids. CDR1 is SGHAT and CDR2 is FQNNGV in the germline V gene. The CDR3 bases are TGTGCCAGCAGCTTAAATTTAGGGAACGAAAAACTGCTTTTT. It is translated as CASSLNLGNEKLLF. Complete variable domain (other parts from reference TRBV11-2 and TRBJ1-4): EAGVAQSPRYKIIEKRQSVAFWCNPISGHATLYWYQQILGQGPKLLIQFQNNGVVDDSQLPKDRFSAERLKGVDSTLKIQPAKLEDSAVYLCASSLNLGNEKLLFGSGTQLSVL.

This clonotype was recorded at least ten times. The chain is built from TRBV10-3 and TRBJ2-5, with D perhaps matching TRBD2 (6 bases). This CDR3 contains 14 residues. Germline-derived CDR1 and CDR2 are ENHRY and SYGVKD. Trimming cost V 0 bases and J 5 bases, with 10 bases left between them. The CDR3 DNA reads TGTGCCATCAGTGAGTCCGGGAGTTGGGAGACCCAGTACTTC. This sequence encodes CAISESGSWETQYF.

With regard to this clonotype: Just one base apart from a much larger clone, this may be a read error. The chain has TRBV5-1 and TRBJ2-1, with a possible D match to TRBD1 (8 bases). Trimming left V 7 bases short and J 6 bases short, with 17 bases between. The CDR3 has 14 amino acids. The germline gives CDR1 SGHRS, CDR2 YFSETQ. The CDR3 here is CASYRGRGGNEQFF. DNA for the CDR3: TGCGCCAGCTACAGGGGGAGGGGGGGCAATGAGCAGTTCTTC.